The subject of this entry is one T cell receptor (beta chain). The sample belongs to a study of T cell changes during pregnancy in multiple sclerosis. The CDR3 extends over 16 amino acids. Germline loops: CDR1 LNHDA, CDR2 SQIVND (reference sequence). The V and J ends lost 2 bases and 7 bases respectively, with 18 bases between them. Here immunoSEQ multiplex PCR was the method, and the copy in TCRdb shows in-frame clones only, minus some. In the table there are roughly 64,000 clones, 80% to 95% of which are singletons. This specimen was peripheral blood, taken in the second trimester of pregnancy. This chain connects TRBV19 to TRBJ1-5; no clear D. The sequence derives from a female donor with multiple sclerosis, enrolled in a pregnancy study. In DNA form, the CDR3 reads TGTGCCAGTAGTATATCGGGGTGGGCTTCGGGCCAGCCCCAGCATTTT. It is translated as CASSISGWASGQPQHF.